A selection of T cell receptor beta chains follows, all from one sample in a study of T cells in Graves' hyperthyroidism and ophthalmopathy. TCRdb analysed the multiplex PCR reads with MiXCR anew, one entry per CDR3 protein. The data show a few hundred thousand distinct CDR3 sequences, around an eighth seen once. Input material: blood. The source of these receptors is a woman in her late teens or twenties with Graves' hyperthyroidism. The CDR3 runs from the conserved cysteine through the conserved F or W. Fields, in order: CDR3 protein, J gene, V gene.

cdr3_aa: CASTKGSTSVTGELFF; j_call: TRBJ2-2; v_call: TRBV2
cdr3_aa: CASWRDTSSYEQYF; j_call: TRBJ2-7; v_call: TRBV5-1
cdr3_aa: CSAQEVGAGEGGELFF; j_call: TRBJ2-2; v_call: TRBV20-1
cdr3_aa: CASSLDSRSLNEQYF; j_call: TRBJ2-7; v_call: TRBV7-9
cdr3_aa: CASSENRDRGLGYTF; j_call: TRBJ1-2; v_call: TRBV2
cdr3_aa: CASSHGTGYNEQFF; j_call: TRBJ2-1; v_call: TRBV3-1
cdr3_aa: CASSYAGPYGYTF; j_call: TRBJ1-2; v_call: TRBV6-6
cdr3_aa: CASSSRTSGNLKQFF; j_call: TRBJ2-1; v_call: TRBV19
cdr3_aa: CSARGVVSGRDRSNEQFF; j_call: TRBJ2-1; v_call: TRBV20-1
cdr3_aa: CASSPFSGPGFTKQYF; j_call: TRBJ2-7; v_call: TRBV28
cdr3_aa: CASSKWTGGQETQYF; j_call: TRBJ2-5; v_call: TRBV12-3/TRBV12-4
cdr3_aa: CASRLGTLLLTDTQYF; j_call: TRBJ2-3; v_call: TRBV7-9
cdr3_aa: CSASDPNTEAFF; j_call: TRBJ1-1; v_call: TRBV20-1
cdr3_aa: CASSIKGSGYTF; j_call: TRBJ1-2; v_call: TRBV6-1
cdr3_aa: CASSFGLPSNQPQHF; j_call: TRBJ1-5; v_call: TRBV27
cdr3_aa: CSVQGLAGGSYNEQFF; j_call: TRBJ2-1; v_call: TRBV29-1
cdr3_aa: CATREGAAPNTEAFF; j_call: TRBJ1-1; v_call: TRBV24-1
cdr3_aa: CATSDWANTGELVF; j_call: TRBJ2-2; v_call: TRBV24-1
cdr3_aa: CASSPPSVGGYNEQFF; j_call: TRBJ2-1; v_call: TRBV18
cdr3_aa: CASTADRPNEKLFF; j_call: TRBJ1-4; v_call: TRBV6-1
cdr3_aa: CSVDGGRAWTGELFF; j_call: TRBJ2-2; v_call: TRBV29-1
cdr3_aa: CASRAGLAGLLTGELLF; j_call: TRBJ2-2; v_call: TRBV4-1
cdr3_aa: CASRETIYYGYTF; j_call: TRBJ1-2; v_call: TRBV27
cdr3_aa: CASSAGVAYNEQFF; j_call: TRBJ2-1; v_call: TRBV10-1
cdr3_aa: CASSDGTSGRRWRYEQYF; j_call: TRBJ2-7; v_call: TRBV12-3/TRBV12-4
cdr3_aa: CASNIHDRLSEAFF; j_call: TRBJ1-1; v_call: TRBV3-1
cdr3_aa: CNATIAGGDYNEQFF; j_call: TRBJ2-1; v_call: TRBV20-1
cdr3_aa: CASSRGLAGGPADTQYF; j_call: TRBJ2-3; v_call: TRBV3-1
cdr3_aa: CASSSSGRTTDTQYF; j_call: TRBJ2-3; v_call: TRBV12-3/TRBV12-4